One sample yielded the 6 T cell receptor beta chains listed below, sequenced in a study of somatic mutations in cytotoxic T cells in rheumatoid arthritis. TCRdb's table, derived via immunoSEQ multiplex PCR, lists solely in-frame clones and lacks some. The sample holds more than 13,000 clones; 72% are singletons and the top ten take about 10%. Sequenced input: CD8+ T cells sorted from blood. The receptors here all came from an adult with rheumatoid arthritis.

The chain carries TRBV7-2 and TRBJ1-5; D is ambiguous. Germline V CDR1 and CDR2: SGHTA, FQGNSA. This CDR3 has 12 amino acids. With 3 bases removed from V and 4 bases from J, the gap between germline ends came to 4 bases. The CDR3 region has the DNA TGTGCCAGCAGCTTGGGGAATCAGCCCCAGCATTTT. Residues: CASSLGNQPQHF.

The chain combines TRBV7-9 with TRBJ1-4; D is perhaps TRBD1 (6 bases). Trimming took off 5 bases at V and 7 bases at J, with 17 bases between the two ends. The length of the CDR3 is 15 residues. Germline CDR1 and CDR2: SEHNR and FQNEAQ (reference sequence). The CDR3, as DNA: TGTGCCAGCAGCCCTTGGGGGGGGGCTGGTGAAAAACTGTTTTTT. As protein: CASSPWGGAGEKLFF.

J is TRBJ2-3 and V is TRBV27; D remains ambiguous. With 1 base removed from V and 1 base from J, the gap between germline ends came to 6 bases. Germline-derived CDR1 and CDR2 are MNHEY and SMNVEV (reference sequence). This CDR3 has 14 amino acids. The CDR3, as DNA: TGTGCCAGCAGTTTATTCCCGGGCACAGATACGCAGTATTTT. Translated, it gives CASSLFPGTDTQYF.

Here the CDR3 reads CASSQDRKETQYF. The DNA for the CDR3 is TGCGCCAGCAGCCAAGATAGGAAAGAGACCCAGTACTTC. The genes are TRBV4-1 and TRBJ2-5; D remains unclear. Trimming cost V 0 bases and J 3 bases, with 5 bases left between them. The CDR3 extends over 13 amino acids. Germline-derived CDR1 and CDR2 are MGHRA and YSYEKL.

This clone was seen a handful of times. This sequence joins TRBV30 and TRBJ2-7; the D gene could be TRBD1 or TRBD2 (7 bases each). CDR1 is GTSNPN, CDR2 SVGIG, per germline (reference sequence). This CDR3 is 14 amino acids long. V lost 0 bases to trimming and J lost 5 bases, with 14 bases between them. The CDR3 nucleotides read TGTGCCTGGAGTGTGACCCAGGGGGGGGACGAGCAGTACTTC. This gives the protein CAWSVTQGGDEQYF. The entire variable domain, with the rest obtained from reference TRBV30 and TRBJ2-7, is as follows: SQTIHQWPATLVQPVGSPLSLECTVEGTSNPNLYWYRQAAGRGLQLLFYSVGIGQISSEVPQNLSASRPQDRQFILSSKKLLLSDSGFYLCAWSVTQGGDEQYFGPGTRLTVT.

This clone is medium-sized within its sample. The chain links TRBV20-1 to TRBJ1-1; D unresolved. The germline gives CDR1 DFQATT, CDR2 SNEGSKA (reference sequence). The germline V and J ends were trimmed by 4 bases and 8 bases, with 8 bases remaining between them. CDR3 size: 10 residues. The CDR3 DNA reads as TGCAGTGCTATCCGACGAGAAGCTTTCTTT. It yields the protein CSAIRREAFF.